One and the same sample provided the 15 T cell receptor beta chains below, sequenced in a study of cytomegalovirus exposure and HLA in healthy donors. This PCR relied on a set of 60 Vbeta primers and 13 Jbeta primers. The table came from immunoSEQ multiplex PCR; TCRdb's copy has only in-frame clones and leaves some out. The top ten hold about 10% of the sample, which has about 160,000 clones, 80% to 90% seen once. Sequenced: PBMCs. The receptors stem from a man aged 45 to 65 in good health and CMV-seropositive.

This chain uses TRBV28 with TRBJ2-7; tentative D call: TRBD2 (5 bases). Per germline, CDR1 MDHEN and CDR2 SYDVKM. The CDR3 is made up of 17 amino acids. Trimming took off 4 bases at V and 7 bases at J, with 26 bases between the two ends. The CDR3, as DNA: TGTGCCAGCAGTTCCGCTCCGAGGGCAGAGTTAAAAACGGAGCAGTACTTC. Its translation is CASSSAPRAELKTEQYF.

The chain uses TRBV4-3 and TRBJ2-7; weak D call: TRBD2 (5 bases). The germline V gene has CDR1 LGHNA and CDR2 YSLEER. The CDR3 sequence is 13 residues long. Trimming took off 0 bases at V and 6 bases at J, with 9 bases between the two ends. CDR3 in amino acids: CASSQELGLEQYF. The CDR3 DNA reads TGCGCCAGCAGCCAAGAATTAGGACTCGAGCAGTACTTC.

V usage is TRBV6-5 and J usage is TRBJ2-7; the D gene is possibly TRBD1 (6 bases). Trimming pared 2 bases from V and 2 bases from J, leaving 13 bases between. Germline loops: CDR1 MNHEY, CDR2 SVGAGI. The CDR3 extends over 15 amino acids. The CDR3: CASSYGAGATYEQYF. The DNA of the CDR3 is TGTGCCAGCAGTTACGGAGCAGGGGCTACCTACGAGCAGTACTTC.

The gene calls are TRBV15 and TRBJ1-2; unclear D gene. With 6 bases removed from V and 2 bases from J, the gap between germline ends came to 16 bases. Looked up from germline, CDR1 is LNHNV and CDR2 is YYDKDF (reference sequence). The CDR3 contains 15 residues. The CDR3 bases are TGTGCCACCAGTATCGATGTGGGAGTAAACTATGGCTACACCTTC. Amino acids: CATSIDVGVNYGYTF.

This clone was detected once. V and J are TRBV2 and TRBJ2-3, with D possibly TRBD1 on 6 matching bases. The germline V gene encodes CDR1 SNHLY and CDR2 FYNNEI. The CDR3 has 13 amino acids. Trimming removed 4 bases from V and 6 bases from J, with 11 bases in between. CDR3 region: CASSVQGRDTQYF. For the CDR3, the DNA is TGTGCCAGCAGTGTACAGGGAAGGGATACGCAGTATTTT.

Only one count was recorded for this clone. CDR3 nucleotides: TGTGCCAGCAGCAAAGGTAGCGGGTGCTACGAGCAGTACTTC. This translates into CASSKGSGCYEQYF. The genes are TRBV21-1 and TRBJ2-7; the table's D call, TRBD2, was not checked against the DNA. TRBV21-1 is a documented pseudogene. The CDR3 is 14 amino acids.

This chain links TRBV6-1 with TRBJ1-3; maybe TRBD1 (5 bases). The CDR3 is 12 amino acids. Germline values: CDR1 MNHNS, CDR2 SASEGT. The CDR3 loop is CGAGRSGNTIYF. The CDR3, as DNA: TGTGGGGCGGGGCGCTCTGGAAACACCATATATTTT.

V and J are TRBV19 and TRBJ2-1, with D possibly matching TRBD1 (5 bases). Germline values: CDR1 LNHDA, CDR2 SQIVND (reference sequence). V was pared by 6 bases and J by 7 bases, with 13 bases between. The CDR3 runs to 13 residues. The CDR3 sequence: CASSVDSRNEQFF. The DNA for the CDR3 is TGTGCCAGTAGCGTTGACAGCAGGAATGAGCAGTTCTTC.

A few counts support this clone. V gene TRBV7-9 combines with J gene TRBJ1-2, with TRBD1 identical over 8 bases. Germline trimming cut 7 bases from V and 3 bases from J; bases unmatched to any gene: 10. CDR3 length equals 15 residues. Germline CDR1 SEHNR, CDR2 FQNEAQ (reference sequence). CDR3 sequence: CASNYRQGKDYGYTF. CDR3 DNA: TGTGCCAGCAACTACCGACAGGGGAAGGACTATGGCTACACCTTC.

The rearrangement joins TRBV19 to TRBJ1-1; D gene uncertain. From germline, CDR1 is LNHDA and CDR2 SQIVND (reference sequence). Trimming left V 1 base short and J 5 bases short, with 14 bases between. The CDR3 extends over 15 amino acids. The CDR3 sequence is CASSIVFPPGTEAFF. CDR3 sequence (DNA): TGTGCCAGTAGTATAGTTTTCCCGCCGGGGACTGAAGCTTTCTTT.

The V and J genes are TRBV5-4 and TRBJ2-2, with 9 bases aligning to TRBD1. The germline gives CDR1 SGHNT, CDR2 YYREEE (reference sequence). The CDR3 has 16 amino acids. V lost 3 bases and J lost 4; bases outside the gene matches: 7. CDR3 bases: TGTGCCAGCAGCTCCGCACAGGGGGCCGTCACCGGGGAGCTGTTTTTT. Translating gives CASSSAQGAVTGELFF.

On this clone: Relative to the germline gene, one junction end is altered; a read error may explain this. V gene TRBV5-1 combines with J gene TRBJ1-2; perhaps TRBD1 as D (6 bases). The CDR3 sequence is 13 residues long. The germline V gene encodes CDR1 SGHRS and CDR2 YFSETQ. The CDR3 loop is CASSLGGFYGYTF. The DNA of the CDR3 is TGTGCCAGCAGCTTAGGGGGTTTCTATGGCTACACCTTC.

This clone came up a few times. The rearrangement links TRBV7-2 to TRBJ1-2, with 7 positions matching TRBD1. The CDR3 is 14 residues long. The germline V gene has CDR1 SGHTA and CDR2 FQGNSA. V lost 5 bases to trimming and J lost 4 bases; unmatched junction nucleotides: 7. CDR3: CASSLHGDSYGYTF. The DNA for the CDR3 is TGTGCCAGCAGCCTTCACGGGGACAGCTATGGCTACACCTTC.

A note on this clone: One end of the junction varies from germline; a read error may be responsible. The V call is TRBV4-3, the J call TRBJ2-6, with a weak D call TRBD1 (5 bases). The CDR3 consists of 20 residues. Germline V gene data show CDR1 as LGHNA and CDR2 as YSLEER. The DNA of the CDR3 is TGCGCCAGCAGCCAAAGGGCCTCAGGGTATTTAGGCTCTGGGGCCAACGGCCTGACTTTC. Its translation: CASSQRASGYLGSGANGLTF.

This chain links TRBV6-5 with TRBJ2-7, with TRBD1 identical over 7 bases. This CDR3 comprises 15 residues. The V gene's germline CDR1 is MNHEY and CDR2 SVGAGI. J was trimmed by 2 bases and V by 4 bases; bases with no gene match: 8. This CDR3 reads CASSLDRSNPYEQYF. The CDR3 DNA reads as TGTGCCAGCAGTTTGGACAGGAGCAATCCCTACGAGCAGTACTTC.